The sequence of this T cell receptor (beta chain) was determined in a study of PD-1 blockade in classical Hodgkin lymphoma. Findings of the study overall: Individuals initiating nivolumab under 1 year after ASCT were excluded. Newly diagnosed patients were reported to exhibit reduced baseline TCR diversity relative to healthy donors.

Note on this clone: Antigen specificity is unknown.

Brentuximab vedotin exposure varied, and every patient relapsed after autologous stem cell transplantation. Best outcomes ranged across complete response, partial response and progressive disease. Trimming cost V 1 base and J 4 bases, with 4 bases left between them. The CDR3 covers 12 residues. Germline CDR1 is SEHNR and CDR2 is FQNEAQ (reference sequence). Generated by immunoSEQ multiplex PCR, the TCRdb table keeps only in-frame clones and is missing some. The sample carries 30,000 to 45,000 clones, approximately 69% recorded once. This sample comprised peripheral blood mononuclear cells (PBMCs), obtained before the second cycle of nivolumab. The chain recombines TRBV7-9 with TRBJ1-1; D is unclear. This receptor was obtained from a human donor with classical Hodgkin lymphoma. DNA of the CDR3: TGTGCCAGCAGCTTAGTAGCCACTGAAGCTTTCTTT. This sequence encodes CASSLVATEAFF.